This T cell receptor (beta chain) was profiled in a study of T cells after posttransplantation cyclophosphamide. V lost 1 base and J lost 0, with 10 bases in between. This CDR3 is built from 15 residues. Per the germline V gene, CDR1 is SGHVS and CDR2 is FQNEAQ. The method was immunoSEQ multiplex PCR; TCRdb's version includes in-frame clones alone and lacks a portion of them. The repertoire yields 40,000 to 55,000 clones, none seen only once; the top ten contain 2.2%. In its sample, this clone was seen many times. This receptor was taken from a man aged 40-49 years in good health, CMV-negative, and a related stem cell transplant donor. This chain uses TRBV7-8 with TRBJ2-7, with D possibly being TRBD1 (5 bases). Sample: PBMCs. DNA of the CDR3: TGTGCCAGCAGCTTAGTCAGGGTTAGCTCCTACGAGCAGTACTTC. Encoded protein: CASSLVRVSSYEQYF.